The 4 T cell receptor beta chains below all came from one sample that was sequenced in a study of CD8+CD57+ T cells in acquired aplastic anemia. The template used for profiling TCR beta VDJ and CDR3 was genomic DNA. TCRdb re-analysed the reads in MiXCR, keeping a single row per CDR3 protein. The table lists more than 100,000 distinct CDR3 sequences, 41% of them singletons. Sequences were obtained from sorted CD4+, CD8+, or CD8+CD57+ T cells (not recorded which) from PBMCs. These receptors originate from a human donor in good health, serving as a control.

The sample holds many counts of this clonotype. The genes are TRBV7-9 and TRBJ2-7; D possibly matches TRBD1 or TRBD2 (5 bases each). The ends were cut back, 7 bases at V and 4 bases at J, with 17 bases in the middle. Germline CDR1 SEHNR, CDR2 FQNEAQ (reference sequence). The CDR3 is made up of 14 amino acids. As DNA, the CDR3 is TGTGCCAGCACCAGTCCCGGGACGTTGTACGAGCAGTACTTC. Its protein product is CASTSPGTLYEQYF.

At least ten counts were recorded for this clonotype. The chain carries TRBV6-1 and TRBJ1-4; D is possibly TRBD1 (5 bases). Per the germline V gene, CDR1 is MNHNS and CDR2 is SASEGT. Deletions cut 3 bases from V and 5 bases from J, with 13 bases between. The CDR3 covers 15 residues. CDR3 nucleotides: TGTGCCAGCAGTGACCCCGGGACGTTGAATGAAAAACTGTTTTTT. Encoded protein: CASSDPGTLNEKLFF.

This clonotype appeared many times. The rearrangement joins TRBV4-2 to TRBJ2-1; D is unresolved. Trimming shortened V by 2 bases and J by 6 bases, and 8 bases separated the two germline ends. Germline-derived CDR1 and CDR2 are LGHNA and YNFKEQ. This CDR3 has 13 amino acids. CDR3 in amino acids: CASSQSSANEQFF. For the CDR3, the DNA is TGTGCCAGCAGCCAATCGTCAGCCAATGAGCAGTTCTTC.

This chain joins TRBV5-1 and TRBJ1-1; D gene uncertain. CDR1 and CDR2 (germline): SGHRS, YFSETQ. Trimming left V 4 bases short and J 1 base short, with 8 bases between. This CDR3 region has 13 residues. The chain's CDR3 is CASSRRENTEAFF. In DNA form, the CDR3 reads TGCGCCAGCAGCCGACGGGAGAACACTGAAGCTTTCTTT. Looking up the rest from reference TRBV5-1 and TRBJ1-1 gives the full variable domain: KAGVTQTPRYLIKTRGQQVTLSCSPISGHRSVSWYQQTPGQGLQFLFEYFSETQRNKGNFPGRFSGRQFSNSRSEMNVSTLELGDSALYLCASSRRENTEAFFGQGTRLTVV.